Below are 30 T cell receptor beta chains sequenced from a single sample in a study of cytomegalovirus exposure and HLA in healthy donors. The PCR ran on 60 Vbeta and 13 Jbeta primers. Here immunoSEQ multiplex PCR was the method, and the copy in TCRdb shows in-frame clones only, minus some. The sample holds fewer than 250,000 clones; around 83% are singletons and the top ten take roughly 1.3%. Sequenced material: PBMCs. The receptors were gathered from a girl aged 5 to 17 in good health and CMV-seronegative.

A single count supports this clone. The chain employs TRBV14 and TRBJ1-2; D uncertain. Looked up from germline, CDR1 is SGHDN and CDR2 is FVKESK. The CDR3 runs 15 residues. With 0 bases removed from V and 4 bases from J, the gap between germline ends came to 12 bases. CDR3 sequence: CASSQDSQHFYGYTF. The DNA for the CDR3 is TGTGCCAGCAGCCAAGATTCACAGCACTTCTATGGCTACACCTTC.

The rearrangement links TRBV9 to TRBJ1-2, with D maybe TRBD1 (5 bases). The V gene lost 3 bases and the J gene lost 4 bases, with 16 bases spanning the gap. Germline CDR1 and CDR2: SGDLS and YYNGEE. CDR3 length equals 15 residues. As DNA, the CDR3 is TGTGCCAGCAGCGCCCCCGGGCGGGGGAGCTATGGCTACACCTTC. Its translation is CASSAPGRGSYGYTF.

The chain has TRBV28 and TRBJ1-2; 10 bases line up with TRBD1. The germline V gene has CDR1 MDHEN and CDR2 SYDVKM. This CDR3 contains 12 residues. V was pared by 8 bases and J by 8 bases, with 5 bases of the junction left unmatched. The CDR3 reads CASSTGGIGYTF. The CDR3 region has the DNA TGTGCCAGCTCGACAGGGGGCATAGGCTACACCTTC.

CDR3 loop: CASSIPGRVGSNTEAFF. Here the CDR3 DNA reads TGTGCCAGTAGTATACCCGGCAGGGTAGGTAGCAACACTGAAGCTTTCTTT. This chain joins TRBV19 and TRBJ1-1, with D maybe TRBD1 (5 bases). The germline CDR1 and CDR2 sequences are LNHDA and SQIVND (reference sequence). V was shortened by 2 bases and J by 2 bases, with 18 bases between the two germline ends. The CDR3 sequence is 17 residues long.

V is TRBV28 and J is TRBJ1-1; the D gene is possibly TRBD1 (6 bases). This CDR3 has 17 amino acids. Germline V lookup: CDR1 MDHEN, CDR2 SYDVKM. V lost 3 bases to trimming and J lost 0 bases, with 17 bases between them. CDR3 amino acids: CASSLDRGGPMNTEAFF. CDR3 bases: TGTGCCAGCAGTTTGGATCGGGGGGGCCCGATGAACACTGAAGCTTTCTTT.

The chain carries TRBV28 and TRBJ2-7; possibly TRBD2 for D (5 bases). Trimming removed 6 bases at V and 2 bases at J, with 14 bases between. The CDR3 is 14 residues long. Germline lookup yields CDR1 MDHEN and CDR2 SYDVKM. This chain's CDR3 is CASREKGETYEQYF. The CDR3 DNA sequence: TGTGCCAGCAGGGAAAAGGGAGAAACCTACGAGCAGTACTTC.

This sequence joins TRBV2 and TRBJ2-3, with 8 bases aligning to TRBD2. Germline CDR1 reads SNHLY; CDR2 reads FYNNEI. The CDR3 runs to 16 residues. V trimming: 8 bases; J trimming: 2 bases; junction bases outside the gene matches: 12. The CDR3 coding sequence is TGTGCCAGCGAATTCGGGGCGGGGGGCATCACAGATACGCAGTATTTT. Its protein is CASEFGAGGITDTQYF.

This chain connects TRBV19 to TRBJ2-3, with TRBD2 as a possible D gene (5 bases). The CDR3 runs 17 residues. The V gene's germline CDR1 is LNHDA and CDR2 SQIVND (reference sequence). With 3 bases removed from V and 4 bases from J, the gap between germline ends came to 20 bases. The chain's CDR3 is CASSILAKDYRSDTQYF. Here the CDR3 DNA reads TGTGCCAGTAGTATTCTCGCGAAAGACTATCGCTCAGATACGCAGTATTTT. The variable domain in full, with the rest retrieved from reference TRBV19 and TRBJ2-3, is DGGITQSPKYLFRKEGQNVTLSCEQNLNHDAMYWYRQDPGQGLRLIYYSQIVNDFQKGDIAEGYSVSREKKESFPLTVTSAQKNPTAFYLCASSILAKDYRSDTQYFGPGTRLTVL.

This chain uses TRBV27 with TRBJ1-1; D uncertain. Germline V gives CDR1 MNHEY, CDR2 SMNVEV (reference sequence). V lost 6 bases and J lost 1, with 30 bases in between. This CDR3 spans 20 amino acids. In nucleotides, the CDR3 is TGTGCCAGCAGAAGATTGACAACTCGACGACAAAGTTTACGGAACACTGAAGCTTTCTTT. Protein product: CASRRLTTRRQSLRNTEAFF.

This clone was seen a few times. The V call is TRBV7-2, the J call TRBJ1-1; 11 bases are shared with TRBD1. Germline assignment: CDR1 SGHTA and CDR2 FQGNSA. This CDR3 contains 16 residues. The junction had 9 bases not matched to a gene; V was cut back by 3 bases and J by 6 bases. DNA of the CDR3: TGTGCCAGCAGCTTCGGGACAGGGGGGTGGAAGCCTGAAGCTTTCTTT. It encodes CASSFGTGGWKPEAFF. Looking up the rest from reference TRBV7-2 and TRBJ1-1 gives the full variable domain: GAGVSQSPSNKVTEKGKDVELRCDPISGHTALYWYRQSLGQGLEFLIYFQGNSAPDKSGLPSDRFSAERTGGSVSTLTIQRTQQEDSAVYLCASSFGTGGWKPEAFFGQGTRLTVV.

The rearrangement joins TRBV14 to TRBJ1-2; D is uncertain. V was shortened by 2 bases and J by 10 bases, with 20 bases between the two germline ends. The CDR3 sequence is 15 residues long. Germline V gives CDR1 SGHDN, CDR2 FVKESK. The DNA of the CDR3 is TGTGCCAGCAGCCAAAGAGCGGCCTTGCGCGATGTCTACACCTTC. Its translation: CASSQRAALRDVYTF.

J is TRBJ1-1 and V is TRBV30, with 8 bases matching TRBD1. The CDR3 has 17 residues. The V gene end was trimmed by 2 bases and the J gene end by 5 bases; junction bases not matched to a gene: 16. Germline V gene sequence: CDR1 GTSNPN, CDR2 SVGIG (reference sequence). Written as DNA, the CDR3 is TGTGCCTGGAGTACCGGACAGGGACGGTTTGATTTTACTGAAGCTTTCTTT. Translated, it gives CAWSTGQGRFDFTEAFF.

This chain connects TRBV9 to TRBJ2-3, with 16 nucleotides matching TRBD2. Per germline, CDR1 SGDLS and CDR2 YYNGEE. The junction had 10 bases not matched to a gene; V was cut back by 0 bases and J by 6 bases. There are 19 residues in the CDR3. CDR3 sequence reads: CASSVAGGLAGGMWDTQYF. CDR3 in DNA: TGTGCCAGCAGCGTAGCTGGGGGACTAGCGGGGGGGATGTGGGATACGCAGTATTTT.

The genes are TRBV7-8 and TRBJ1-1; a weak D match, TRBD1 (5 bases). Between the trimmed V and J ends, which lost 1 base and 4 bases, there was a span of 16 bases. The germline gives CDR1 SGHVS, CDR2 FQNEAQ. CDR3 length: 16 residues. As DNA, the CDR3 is TGTGCCAGCAGCTTAGTGCCGACTTTGGGGGGCACTGAAGCTTTCTTT. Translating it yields CASSLVPTLGGTEAFF.

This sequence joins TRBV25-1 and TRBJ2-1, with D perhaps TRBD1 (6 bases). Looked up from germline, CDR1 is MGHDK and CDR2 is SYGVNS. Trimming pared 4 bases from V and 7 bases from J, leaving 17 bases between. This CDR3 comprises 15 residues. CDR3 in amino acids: CASSAGTGLRNEQFF. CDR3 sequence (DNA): TGTGCCAGCAGTGCGGGAACAGGGTTGAGGAATGAGCAGTTCTTC.

The CDR3 DNA reads as TGTGCCAGCAGCCCCCAGCCCAGGGCCAACACTGAAGCTTTCTTT. It translates to CASSPQPRANTEAFF. The chain recombines TRBV9 with TRBJ1-1; tentatively, D is TRBD1 (5 bases). The CDR3 has 15 residues. V was trimmed by 4 bases and J by 2 bases, leaving 15 bases between them. Germline loops: CDR1 SGDLS, CDR2 YYNGEE.

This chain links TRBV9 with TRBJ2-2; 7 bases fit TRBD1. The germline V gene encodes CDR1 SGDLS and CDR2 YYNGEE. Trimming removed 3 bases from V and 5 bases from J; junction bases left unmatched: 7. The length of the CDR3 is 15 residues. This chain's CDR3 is CASSEFTGETGELFF. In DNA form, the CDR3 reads TGTGCCAGCAGCGAGTTCACAGGGGAAACCGGGGAGCTGTTTTTT.

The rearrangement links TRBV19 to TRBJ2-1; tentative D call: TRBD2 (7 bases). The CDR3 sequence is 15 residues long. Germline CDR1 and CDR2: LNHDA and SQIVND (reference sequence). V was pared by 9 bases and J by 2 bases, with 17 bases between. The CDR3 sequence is CASQEGGGTYNEQFF. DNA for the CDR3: TGTGCCAGCCAGGAGGGGGGGGGTACCTACAATGAGCAGTTCTTC.

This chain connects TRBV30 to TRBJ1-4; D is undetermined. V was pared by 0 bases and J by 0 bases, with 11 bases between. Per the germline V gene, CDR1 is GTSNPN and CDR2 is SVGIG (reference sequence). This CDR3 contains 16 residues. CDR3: CAWSVGLSSTNEKLFF. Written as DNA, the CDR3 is TGTGCCTGGAGTGTCGGTCTGTCCTCAACTAATGAAAAACTGTTTTTT.

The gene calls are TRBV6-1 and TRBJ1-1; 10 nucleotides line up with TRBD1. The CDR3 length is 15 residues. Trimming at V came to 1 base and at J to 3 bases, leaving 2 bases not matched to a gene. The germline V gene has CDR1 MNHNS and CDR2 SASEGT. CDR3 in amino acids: CASSEVGQGHTEAFF. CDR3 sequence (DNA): TGTGCCAGCAGTGAAGTGGGACAGGGGCACACTGAAGCTTTCTTT.

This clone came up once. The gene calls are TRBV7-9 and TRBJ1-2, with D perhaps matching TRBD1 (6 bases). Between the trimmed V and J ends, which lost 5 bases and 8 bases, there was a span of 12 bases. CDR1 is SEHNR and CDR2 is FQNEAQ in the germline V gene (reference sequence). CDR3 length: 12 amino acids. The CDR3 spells CASSPGQYGYTF. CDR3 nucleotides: TGTGCCAGCAGCCCAGGACAGTACGGCTACACCTTC.

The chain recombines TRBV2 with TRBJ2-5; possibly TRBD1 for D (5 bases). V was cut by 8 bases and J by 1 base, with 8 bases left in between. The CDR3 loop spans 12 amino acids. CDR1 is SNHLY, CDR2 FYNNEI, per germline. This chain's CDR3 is CASGALQETQYF. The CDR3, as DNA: TGTGCCAGCGGGGCCCTCCAAGAGACCCAGTACTTC.

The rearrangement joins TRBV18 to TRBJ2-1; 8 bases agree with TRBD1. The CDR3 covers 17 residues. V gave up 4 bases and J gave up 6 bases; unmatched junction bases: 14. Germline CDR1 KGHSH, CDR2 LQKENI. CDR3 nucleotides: TGTGCCAGCTCACGCCCGAGAGGACAGGGTAATACCAATGAGCAGTTCTTC. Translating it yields CASSRPRGQGNTNEQFF.

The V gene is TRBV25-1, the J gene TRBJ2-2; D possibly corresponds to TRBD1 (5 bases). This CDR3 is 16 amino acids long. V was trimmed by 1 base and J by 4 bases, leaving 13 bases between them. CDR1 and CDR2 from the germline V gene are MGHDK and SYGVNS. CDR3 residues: CASSEFQGFGTGELFF. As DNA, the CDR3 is TGTGCCAGCAGTGAATTTCAGGGTTTCGGCACCGGGGAGCTGTTTTTT.

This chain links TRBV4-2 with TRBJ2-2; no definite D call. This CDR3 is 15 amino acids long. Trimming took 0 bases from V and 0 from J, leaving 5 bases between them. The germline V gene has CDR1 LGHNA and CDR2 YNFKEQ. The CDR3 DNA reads TGTGCCAGCAGCCAAGAAGACTCGAACACCGGGGAGCTGTTTTTT. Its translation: CASSQEDSNTGELFF.

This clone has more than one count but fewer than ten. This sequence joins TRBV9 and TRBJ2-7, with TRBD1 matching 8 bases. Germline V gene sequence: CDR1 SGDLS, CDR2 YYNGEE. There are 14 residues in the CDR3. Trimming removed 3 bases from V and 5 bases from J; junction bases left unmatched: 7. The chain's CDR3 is CASSGGTGLNEQYF. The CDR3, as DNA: TGTGCCAGCAGCGGGGGGACAGGTTTGAACGAGCAGTACTTC.

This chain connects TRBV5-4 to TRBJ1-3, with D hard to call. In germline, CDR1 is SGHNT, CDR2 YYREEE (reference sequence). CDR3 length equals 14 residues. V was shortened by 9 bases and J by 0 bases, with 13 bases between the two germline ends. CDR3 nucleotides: TGTGCCACCCAGCGGGCGAGCTCTGGAAACACCATATATTTT. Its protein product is CATQRASSGNTIYF.

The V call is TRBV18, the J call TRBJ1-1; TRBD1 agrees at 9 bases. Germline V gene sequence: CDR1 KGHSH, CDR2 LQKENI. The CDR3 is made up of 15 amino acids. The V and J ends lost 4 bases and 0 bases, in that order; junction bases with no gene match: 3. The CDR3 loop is CASSRDRGLNTEAFF. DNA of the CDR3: TGTGCCAGCTCACGCGACAGGGGGTTGAACACTGAAGCTTTCTTT.

In nucleotides, the CDR3 is TGCGCCAGCAGCCTCCTCGGACAGGGGGGAGAGACCCAGTACTTC. Protein: CASSLLGQGGETQYF. The chain joins TRBV5-1 to TRBJ2-5; TRBD1 agrees at 10 bases. The CDR3 extends over 15 amino acids. V dropped 4 bases and J dropped 4; count of bases not matched to a gene: 7. Germline values: CDR1 SGHRS, CDR2 YFSETQ.

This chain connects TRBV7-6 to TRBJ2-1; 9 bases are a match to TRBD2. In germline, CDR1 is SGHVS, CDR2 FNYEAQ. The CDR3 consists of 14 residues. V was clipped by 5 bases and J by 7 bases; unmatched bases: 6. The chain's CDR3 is CASSLHLAGNEQFF. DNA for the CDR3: TGTGCCAGCAGCCTCCATCTAGCGGGGAATGAGCAGTTCTTC. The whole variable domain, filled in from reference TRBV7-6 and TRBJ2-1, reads GAGVSQSPRYKVTKRGQDVALRCDPISGHVSLYWYRQALGQGPEFLTYFNYEAQQDKSGLPNDRFSAERPEGSISTLTIQRTEQRDSAMYRCASSLHLAGNEQFFGPGTRLTVL.